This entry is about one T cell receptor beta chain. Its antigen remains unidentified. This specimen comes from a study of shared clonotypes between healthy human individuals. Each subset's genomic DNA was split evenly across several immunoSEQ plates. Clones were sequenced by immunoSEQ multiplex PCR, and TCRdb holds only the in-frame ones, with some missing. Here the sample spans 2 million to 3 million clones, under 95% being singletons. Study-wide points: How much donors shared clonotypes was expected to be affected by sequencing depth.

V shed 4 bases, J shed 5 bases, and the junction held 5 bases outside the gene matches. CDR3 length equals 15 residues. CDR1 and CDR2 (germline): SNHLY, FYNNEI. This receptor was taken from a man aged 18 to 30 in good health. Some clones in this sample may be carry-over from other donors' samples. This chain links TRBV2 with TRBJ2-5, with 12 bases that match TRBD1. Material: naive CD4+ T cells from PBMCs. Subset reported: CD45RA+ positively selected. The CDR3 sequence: CASSVGTGGMETQYF. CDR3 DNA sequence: TGTGCCAGCAGTGTGGGGACAGGGGGCATGGAGACCCAGTACTTC.